What follows is one T cell receptor (beta chain) and its context. This entry is derived from a study of blood T cell repertoires in COVID-19. Looking at the study overall: Italy, Spain and the United States were the sources of the convalescent and acute COVID-19 samples. T cells, B-cell-depleted T cells, or PBMCs provided the cDNA or gDNA that served as material.

As originally analysed: Reference gene primer amplification gave estimated nucleated cell counts. This table comes from immunoSEQ multiplex PCR, and its TCRdb copy is limited to in-frame clones, with some not included. That table furnishes V, J and clone size, whereas the DNA furnished D and trimming. The sample yields around 260,000 clones, roughly 83% seen once. The CDR3 length is 12 residues. Trimming removed 3 bases from V and 4 bases from J, with 5 bases in between. From germline, CDR1 is SEHNR and CDR2 FQNEAQ (reference sequence). V and J are TRBV7-9 and TRBJ2-3, with unresolved D. This clonotype was obtained from a man aged 60 to 75 who had recovered from COVID-19. The specimen sequenced was peripheral blood. The CDR3: CASSLYADTQYF. Here the CDR3 DNA reads TGTGCCAGCAGCTTGTATGCAGATACGCAGTATTTT.